A single sample is the source of the 5 T cell receptor beta chains below, sequenced in a study of CD8 T cells in Susac syndrome. RNA was extracted with the RNeasy kit, and a quantity of 0.5 to 1 ug was reverse transcribed using random hexamers. TCRdb passed the immunoSEQ multiplex PCR reads through MiXCR, listing each CDR3 protein once. The data contain about 400,000 distinct CDR3 sequences, more than 80% of them singletons. Sequenced material: CD8+ T cells from PBMCs. These receptors came from a human donor with multiple sclerosis.

The CDR3 sequence is CASSQVGPGVTQYF. Written as DNA, the CDR3 is TGCGCCAGCAGCCAAGTCGGGCCGGGGGTTACGCAGTATTTT. The rearrangement links TRBV4-1 to TRBJ2-3; TRBD2 is a possible D gene (6 bases). Trimming removed 1 base at V and 8 bases at J, with 13 bases between. Germline V lookup: CDR1 MGHRA, CDR2 YSYEKL. The CDR3 is 14 amino acids.

The V and J genes are TRBV3-1 and TRBJ1-2; tentative D call: TRBD1 (5 bases). Germline assignment: CDR1 LGHDT and CDR2 YNNKEL (reference sequence). V shed 0 bases and J shed 3 bases, with 20 bases lying between them. This CDR3 contains 18 residues. CDR3: CASSQESRLGLLYYGYTF. In nucleotides, the CDR3 is TGTGCCAGCAGCCAAGAGTCGCGCCTGGGGCTTCTTTACTATGGCTACACCTTC. The full variable domain, with the rest looked up from reference TRBV3-1 and TRBJ1-2, is DTAVSQTPKYLVTQMGNDKSIKCEQNLGHDTMYWYKQDSKKFLKIMFSYNNKELIINETVPNRFSPKSPDKAHLNLHINSLELGDSAVYFCASSQESRLGLLYYGYTFGSGTRLTVV.

This chain connects TRBV28 to TRBJ2-7; a possible D gene is TRBD2 (5 bases). Germline V gene sequence: CDR1 MDHEN, CDR2 SYDVKM. This CDR3 is 15 amino acids long. V lost 5 bases, J lost 4 bases, and 18 bases lay in between. This chain's CDR3 is CASSPRALGSYEQYF. The CDR3 nucleotides read TGTGCCAGCAGTCCCCGGGCGTTAGGGAGTTACGAGCAGTACTTC.

The V gene is TRBV15, the J gene TRBJ2-6; tentatively, D is TRBD1 or TRBD2 (5 bases each). CDR3 size: 16 residues. CDR1 LNHNV and CDR2 YYDKDF come from the germline V gene (reference sequence). The V end lost 0 bases, the J end lost 1 base, and 7 bases lay between the germline ends. CDR3 sequence: CATSREGVSGANVLTF. CDR3 coding DNA: TGTGCCACCAGCAGAGAGGGGGTTTCTGGGGCCAACGTCCTGACTTTC.

V is TRBV4-1 and J is TRBJ2-5, with D uncertain. Germline V gives CDR1 MGHRA, CDR2 YSYEKL. Deletions cut 3 bases from V and 5 bases from J, with 13 bases between. This CDR3 has 14 amino acids. In nucleotides, the CDR3 is TGCGCCAGCAGCCAGCGGCACCTTGAGGAGACCCAGTACTTC. This encodes CASSQRHLEETQYF.